Listed below are T cell receptor beta chains from one sample, sequenced in a study of neurological immune-mediated disorders. Each CDR3 protein is one row after TCRdb ran MiXCR on the 5' RACE reads. This repertoire shows roughly 36,000 distinct CDR3 sequences, 6.5% to 7.5% found once; its top ten account for around 5.7%. The sequenced sample consisted of CD4+ T cells from blood. These receptors originate from a man aged 45-60 years in good health. The CDR3 runs from the conserved cysteine through the conserved F or W. D genes are given only for firm matches. A clone size is listed for some rows: how often the clone was seen (once, few, many), or a class if it is expanded.

TRBV20-1	many	TRBJ2-3	.	TGCAGTGCTAGCGTTCGTCCACGAGATACGCAGTATTTT	CSASVRPRDTQYF
TRBV5-1	many	TRBJ2-7	TRBD1	TGCGCCAGCAGCGGGGGACAGGGCTCGTCCTACGAGCAGTACTTC	CASSGGQGSSYEQYF
TRBV7-3	many	TRBJ2-5	.	TGTGCCAGCAGCTTAACGAACAGTAAGGGAGAGACCCAGTACTTC	CASSLTNSKGETQYF
TRBV20-1	many	TRBJ2-7	.	TGCAGTGCTAGAGGTCGGACAGCCCTTAGCGAGCAGTACTTC	CSARGRTALSEQYF
TRBV5-1	many	TRBJ1-2	.	TGCGCCAGCAGCTTGATTTCAGGGTCGAACTATGGCTACACCTTC	CASSLISGSNYGYTF
TRBV20-1	many	TRBJ2-4	TRBD2	TGCAGTGCTACACCGGGACTACCCCTTTCCAAAAACATTCAGTACTTC	CSATPGLPLSKNIQYF
TRBV6-5	many	TRBJ1-5	.	TGTGCCAGCAGTTACCCCAAGACATCAACAGGCTCTGGCAATCAGCCCCAGCATTTT	CASSYPKTSTGSGNQPQHF
TRBV7-8	many	TRBJ2-5	TRBD1	TGTGCCAGCAGCCCAGGGACAGGGGGCTATGAGACCCAGTACTTC	CASSPGTGGYETQYF
TRBV7-2	many	TRBJ2-4	.	TGTGCCAGCAGCTTCTCCATTACGAACATTCAGTACTTC	CASSFSITNIQYF
TRBV5-6	many	TRBJ2-1	TRBD1	TGTGCCAGCAGCTACCCGGGACAGGGAAGTGAGCAGTTCTTC	CASSYPGQGSEQFF
TRBV7-2	.	TRBJ2-4	.	TGTGCCAGCAGCGTAGGGGCGTCCATTCAGTACTTC	CASSVGASIQYF
TRBV20-1	many	TRBJ2-7	TRBD2	TGCAGTGCGCAACGACTAGCGAGAACCTACGAGCAGTACTTC	CSAQRLARTYEQYF
TRBV6-5	many	TRBJ2-1	TRBD2	TGTGCCAGCAGTTACCAGGTAGCGGGAGTCTACAATGAGCAGTTCTTC	CASSYQVAGVYNEQFF
TRBV28	many	TRBJ2-2	.	TGTGCCAGCAGTTTGCCAGGGGCTCTGACCGGGGAGCTGTTTTTT	CASSLPGALTGELFF
TRBV9	many	TRBJ2-2	TRBD1	TGTGCCAGCAGCGTAGCTACGGGGACGAGGGGGCCCACCGGGGAGCTGTTTTTT	CASSVATGTRGPTGELFF
TRBV7-2	many	TRBJ2-2	TRBD1	TGTGCCAGCAGGACGACAGGGCCCACCGGGGAGCTGTTTTTT	CASRTTGPTGELFF
TRBV7-2	many	TRBJ2-5	.	TGTGCCAGCAGCTTAGGGGCGGTAGAGACCCAGTACTTC	CASSLGAVETQYF
TRBV28	many	TRBJ2-1	.	TGTGCCAGCAGCCCCGCCTCGGGAAACTACAATGAGCAGTTCTTC	CASSPASGNYNEQFF
TRBV28	many	TRBJ2-2	TRBD1	TGTGCCAGCAGTTTACTCAGGGGGCGCACCGGGGAGCTGTTTTTT	CASSLLRGRTGELFF
TRBV20-1	many	TRBJ1-1	.	TGCAGTGCCTCCCGAGGGGTGAGGACTGAAGCTTTCTTT	CSASRGVRTEAFF
TRBV29-1	few	TRBJ2-7	TRBD1	TGCAGCGTTGAAGTACGGGACAGCGCGTACGAGCAGTACTTC	CSVEVRDSAYEQYF
TRBV20-1	many	TRBJ2-7	TRBD1	TGCAGTGCGCCCGGGACAGGGGGCATAAACGAGCAGTACTTC	CSAPGTGGINEQYF
TRBV15	many	TRBJ2-7	.	TGTGCCACCAGCAGAGATCCCCAGGGAGGCGAGCAGTACTTC	CATSRDPQGGEQYF
TRBV18	many	TRBJ2-7	.	TGTGCCAGCTCCCCTATGGGAGGCGGAGGGGACTACGAGCAGTACTTC	CASSPMGGGGDYEQYF
TRBV10-3	many	TRBJ2-2	TRBD2	TGTGCCATCAGGGGACTAGCGGGAGTTGGCACCGGGGAGCTGTTTTTT	CAIRGLAGVGTGELFF
TRBV20-1	many	TRBJ2-1	.	TGCGGACTCGCGGCGGGACGGTGGAATGAGCAGTTCTTC	CGLAAGRWNEQFF
TRBV3-1	many	TRBJ2-7	.	TGTGCCAGCAGCCAATACTATACAGCGGGCGGCGAGCAGTACTTC	CASSQYYTAGGEQYF
TRBV30	many	TRBJ1-1	.	TGTGCCTGGAGTGTACTGAGAGACAGGAGGAACACTGAAGCTTTCTTT	CAWSVLRDRRNTEAFF
TRBV5-1	many	TRBJ2-1	.	TGCGCCAGCAGCAACCGCAGCTCTATCAAAGAGCAGTTCTTC	CASSNRSSIKEQFF
TRBV4-1	many	TRBJ1-2	TRBD1	TGCGCCAGCAGCCACCCCGGGCGAGACAGGGGGATCTATGGCTACACCTTC	CASSHPGRDRGIYGYTF
TRBV27	once	TRBJ1-1	.	TGTGCCGCCGTGGGGCAGGACCACACTGAAGCTTTCTTT	CAAVGQDHTEAFF
TRBV7-2	many	TRBJ2-2	.	TGTGCCAGCAGAAGGGTTCTCGGCGGGGAGCTGTTTTTT	CASRRVLGGELFF
TRBV5-4	.	TRBJ2-2	TRBD1	TGTGCCAGCAGCAGTAAGAAGGGGGCCGACGGGGAGCTGTTTTTT	CASSSKKGADGELFF
TRBV5-5	many	TRBJ2-7	TRBD2	TGTGCCAGCAGCACGAAGGCGGCTAGCGGGAGGGCCGTCCTCTTCGAGCAGTACTTC	CASSTKAASGRAVLFEQYF
TRBV21-1	many	TRBJ1-1	.	TGTGCCAGCATCCATGTCCGGGCGGGGATGAACACTGAAGCTTTCTTT	CASIHVRAGMNTEAFF
TRBV20-1	many	TRBJ2-5	TRBD1	TGCAGTGCTAGCCCGGACAGGTACCAAGAGACCCAGTACTTC	CSASPDRYQETQYF
TRBV7-2	many	TRBJ2-2	TRBD2	TGTGCCAGCAGCTTCGGTAGCGGGAGCAGGGAGCTGTTTTTT	CASSFGSGSRELFF
TRBV4-2	many	TRBJ1-4	.	TGTGCCAGCAGCCAAGATCTGGGGGGTTGGAGTGAAAAACTGTTTTTT	CASSQDLGGWSEKLFF
TRBV20-1	many	TRBJ2-7	TRBD2	TGCAGTGCTGCGGGGGAGGAATACTACGAGCAGTACTTC	CSAAGEEYYEQYF
TRBV6-2/TRBV6-3	.	TRBJ1-5	.	TGTGCCAGCAGTTACCGTTCAGGGGATTTTCAGCCCCAGCATTTT	CASSYRSGDFQPQHF
TRBV4-3	many	TRBJ2-5	TRBD2	TGCGCCAGCAGCCAAGAGGCTTCGCCTAGCGGCGAAGCCCAGTACTTC	CASSQEASPSGEAQYF
TRBV30	many	TRBJ2-1	.	TGTGCCTGGAGTGGCCCCTCCAGCCGCGAGCAGTTCTTC	CAWSGPSSREQFF
TRBV5-6	many	TRBJ1-1	.	TGTGCCAGCAGGGCAGGGGTTACTGAAGCTTTCTTT	CASRAGVTEAFF
TRBV28	many	TRBJ2-7	TRBD2	TGTGCCAGCAGTTTTGGAGCGGGAGGGAGGGACTACGAGCAGTACTTC	CASSFGAGGRDYEQYF
TRBV18	few	TRBJ2-7	TRBD2	TGTGCCAGCTCACTTGTATACGGGAGGACCTCCTACGAGCAGTACTTC	CASSLVYGRTSYEQYF
TRBV28	many	TRBJ1-1	.	TGTGCCAGCAGTTCTCGGGGGATGCGCACTGAAGCTTTCTTT	CASSSRGMRTEAFF
TRBV29-1	many	TRBJ2-5	TRBD1	TGCAGCGTTGAAGGGCACAGGGGGCCGGAGACCCAGTACTTC	CSVEGHRGPETQYF